This T cell receptor (beta chain) emerged from a study of vaccination effects on CD4 cells after COVID-19. Sequencing used immunoSEQ multiplex PCR; TCRdb keeps in-frame clones, though not all of them. The sample records approximately 70,000 clones, around 81% being singletons. Comments on this clone: Its antigen is not identified.

Antigen-specific CD4+ T cells expanded by the ViraFEST assay with viral peptide pools were then sequenced. Once cultured for 10 days, the cells underwent separation to obtain CD4+ T cells. Participants received two doses of either the BNT162b2 or mRNA-1273 vaccine. Wells each received more than 1.5 million PBMC, cultured with 10 IU/ml IL-2 and roughly 10 ug/ml peptides. Trimming cost V 5 bases and J 10 bases, with 12 bases left between them. The CDR3 has 13 amino acids. Study conclusions and caveats: Healthy vaccine recipients' vaccine-induced clones were almost all SARS-CoV-2 mono-reactive.

The receptor was isolated from a human donor who received a COVID-19 vaccine. The material sequenced was CD4+ T cells from PBMCs cultured with HCoV-229E spike peptides, taken after COVID-19 vaccination. The chain employs TRBV12-3 or TRBV12-4 and TRBJ1-6; no definite D call. DNA of the CDR3: TGTGCCAGCAGTCCTCAGACGGGATCACCCCTCCACTTT. As protein: CASSPQTGSPLHF.